These 31 T cell receptor beta chains came from one sample sequenced in a study of blood T cell repertoires in COVID-19. Assay: immunoSEQ multiplex PCR; the TCRdb copy retains only in-frame clones and omits some. The data contain approximately 240,000 clones, 75% to 85% of them singletons. The sample was peripheral blood. These receptors were obtained from a woman in her 30s with COVID-19, enrolled during active disease.

The V and J genes are TRBV30 and TRBJ2-7; 8 bases are a match to TRBD2. The V and J ends lost 2 bases and 5 bases, in that order; junction bases with no gene match: 2. Germline loops: CDR1 GTSNPN, CDR2 SVGIG (reference sequence). The CDR3 sequence is 12 residues long. DNA of the CDR3: TGTGCCTGGAGTAAACTAGCGGACGAGCAGTACTTC. Its translation is CAWSKLADEQYF.

DNA of the CDR3: TGTGCCAGCAGCTGGGACAGGGGGTCGCGCGAGCAGTACTTC. This sequence encodes CASSWDRGSREQYF. The rearrangement uses TRBV7-2 and TRBJ2-7; TRBD1 matches 11 bases. The CDR3 loop spans 14 amino acids. Germline V gene sequence: CDR1 SGHTA, CDR2 FQGNSA. With V trimmed by 4 bases and J by 6 bases, 5 bases remained unmatched.

The genes are TRBV10-3 and TRBJ2-7; D ambiguous. Germline CDR1 ENHRY, CDR2 SYGVKD. CDR3 size: 13 residues. Trimming stripped 7 bases from V and 7 bases from J, with 17 bases between. CDR3 in amino acids: CAITEANGGEQYF. The CDR3 coding sequence is TGTGCCATCACGGAAGCAAACGGCGGAGAGCAGTACTTC.

The chain links TRBV9 to TRBJ2-7; 11 bases are a match to TRBD2. CDR1 and CDR2 from the germline V gene are SGDLS and YYNGEE. Trimming at V came to 4 bases and at J to 7 bases, leaving 10 bases not matched to a gene. CDR3 length equals 15 residues. The CDR3 sequence: CASSSIAGGPNEQYF. Written as DNA, the CDR3 is TGTGCCAGCAGCTCCATAGCGGGGGGGCCGAATGAGCAGTACTTC.

This sequence joins TRBV6-6 and TRBJ2-7; maybe TRBD2 (7 bases). The V end was cut by 2 bases, the J end by 2 bases, with 13 bases between. The V gene's germline CDR1 is MNHNY and CDR2 SVGAGI (reference sequence). The CDR3 is 15 amino acids. The CDR3 protein is CASSYGLGGTYEQYF. DNA for the CDR3: TGTGCCAGCAGTTACGGACTAGGGGGGACCTACGAGCAGTACTTC.

The chain uses TRBV19 and TRBJ2-1, with 10 bases aligning to TRBD1. The CDR3 covers 14 residues. Germline V gene data show CDR1 as LNHDA and CDR2 as SQIVND (reference sequence). Trimming removed 4 bases from V and 9 bases from J; junction bases left unmatched: 6. The DNA for the CDR3 is TGTGCCAGTAGTAAAGGGACAGGGGAGAGTGAGCAGTTCTTC. Protein product: CASSKGTGESEQFF. The full variable domain, in which reference TRBV19 and TRBJ2-1 provide the parts outside the CDR3, is DGGITQSPKYLFRKEGQNVTLSCEQNLNHDAMYWYRQDPGQGLRLIYYSQIVNDFQKGDIAEGYSVSREKKESFPLTVTSAQKNPTAFYLCASSKGTGESEQFFGPGTRLTVL.

DNA of the CDR3: TGTGCCAGCAGCCTGGACAGGAGCACTGAAGCTTTCTTT. It specifies CASSLDRSTEAFF. V and J are TRBV2 and TRBJ1-1; 7 bases agree with TRBD1. The V and J ends lost 6 bases and 4 bases, in that order; junction bases with no gene match: 5. The germline V gene encodes CDR1 SNHLY and CDR2 FYNNEI. CDR3 length equals 13 residues.

This clone was observed a single time. The chain recombines TRBV19 with TRBJ2-3; D is undetermined. The germline V and J ends were trimmed by 1 base and 0 bases, with 8 bases remaining between them. Germline V gene sequence: CDR1 LNHDA, CDR2 SQIVND (reference sequence). This CDR3 region has 15 residues. The chain's CDR3 is CASSIVGSSTDTQYF. In DNA, the CDR3 is TGTGCCAGTAGTATAGTCGGGTCTAGCACAGATACGCAGTATTTT.

This sequence joins TRBV3-1 (or the pseudogene TRBV3-2) and TRBJ2-3; TRBD2 matches at 7 bases. The CDR3 runs to 17 residues. V was clipped by 3 bases and J by 4 bases; unmatched bases: 13. Germline CDR1 LGHDT, CDR2 YNNKEL (reference sequence). CDR3 nucleotides: TGTGCCAGCAGCCACTCAGGGACTAACCTGTACCCAGATACGCAGTATTTT. This sequence encodes CASSHSGTNLYPDTQYF.

The gene calls are TRBV5-4 and TRBJ1-6; D perhaps matches TRBD1 (6 bases). The germline V gene has CDR1 SGHNT and CDR2 YYREEE (reference sequence). V was pared by 2 bases and J by 0 bases, with 12 bases between. This CDR3 region has 17 residues. The DNA for the CDR3 is TGTGCCAGCAGCTTCGGGGGGCTAAGCTCCTATAATTCACCCCTCCACTTT. This codes for CASSFGGLSSYNSPLHF.

The chain links TRBV7-2 to TRBJ2-3, with D tentatively TRBD2 (6 bases). Germline CDR1 reads SGHTA; CDR2 reads FQGNSA. This CDR3 comprises 17 residues. Trimming removed 1 base at V and 0 bases at J, with 14 bases between. CDR3 nucleotides: TGTGCCAGCAGCTTAGTCGGAGGGCCAGCTAGCACAGATACGCAGTATTTT. Its protein product is CASSLVGGPASTDTQYF.

V usage is TRBV11-2 and J usage is TRBJ2-5, with D possibly TRBD2 on 5 matching bases. This CDR3 comprises 14 residues. Germline V gene lookup returns CDR1 SGHAT and CDR2 FQNNGV. V lost 5 bases and J lost 0, with 10 bases in between. In DNA, the CDR3 is TGTGCCAGCAGCCCTCCCGGGAACCAAGAGACCCAGTACTTC. Residues: CASSPPGNQETQYF.

The gene calls are TRBV7-2 and TRBJ1-4, with 8 positions matching TRBD1. CDR3 length: 14 residues. Looked up from germline, CDR1 is SGHTA and CDR2 is FQGNSA. The V gene end was trimmed by 5 bases and the J gene end by 3 bases; junction bases not matched to a gene: 2. The DNA of the CDR3 is TGTGCCAGCAGCCCGACAGGGGCTAATGAAAAACTGTTTTTT. Encoded protein: CASSPTGANEKLFF.

V is TRBV6-6 and J is TRBJ1-2; TRBD1 is a possible D gene (5 bases). CDR3 length equals 15 residues. The ends were cut back, 4 bases at V and 7 bases at J, with 19 bases in the middle. Germline CDR1 MNHNY, CDR2 SVGAGI (reference sequence). CDR3 DNA: TGTGCCAGCAGTTCCCAGGATGGGGGGGAAAGTGGCTACACCTTC. This gives the protein CASSSQDGGESGYTF.

J is TRBJ1-2 and V is TRBV5-6; 12 bases map to TRBD1. The CDR3 has 17 amino acids. V was clipped by 4 bases and J by 8 bases; unmatched bases: 15. CDR1 SGHDT and CDR2 YYEEEE come from the germline V gene. CDR3 region: CASSPLDYRDRGQGYTF. Written as DNA, the CDR3 is TGTGCCAGCAGCCCATTGGATTACCGGGACAGGGGGCAGGGCTACACCTTC.

The chain recombines TRBV5-4 with TRBJ2-3, with 7 bases aligning to TRBD1. The germline V gene encodes CDR1 SGHNT and CDR2 YYREEE (reference sequence). Trimming cost V 0 bases and J 2 bases; bases outside gene matches: 3. The CDR3 is made up of 15 amino acids. The CDR3 here is CASSLGQGSTDTQYF. CDR3 bases: TGTGCCAGCAGCTTGGGACAGGGCTCCACAGATACGCAGTATTTT.

In its sample, this clone was seen once. This chain joins TRBV9 and TRBJ2-5, with D maybe TRBD2 (6 bases). V dropped 3 bases and J dropped 4 bases, with 16 bases sitting between them. The V gene's germline CDR1 is SGDLS and CDR2 YYNGEE. This CDR3 region has 15 residues. The CDR3 DNA reads as TGTGCCAGCAGCGCCCATCAGACTAGGGGAGAGACCCAGTACTTC. It is translated as CASSAHQTRGETQYF.

The CDR3 coding sequence is TGTGCCAGCAGCCAAGTGGGACAGGGGTTCACCGGGGAGCTGTTTTTT. This gives the protein CASSQVGQGFTGELFF. The rearrangement links TRBV5-5 to TRBJ2-2, with 10 nucleotides matching TRBD1. V lost 4 bases, J lost 4 bases, and 7 bases stayed unmatched. This CDR3 has 16 amino acids. Per germline, CDR1 SGHKS and CDR2 YYEKEE (reference sequence). Full variable domain (remainder filled in from reference TRBV5-5 and TRBJ2-2): DAGVTQSPTHLIKTRGQQVTLRCSPISGHKSVSWYQQVLGQGPQFIFQYYEKEERGRGNFPDRFSARQFPNYSSELNVNALLLGDSALYLCASSQVGQGFTGELFFGEGSRLTVL.

V is TRBV6-2 or TRBV6-3 and J is TRBJ1-5; the D gene is possibly TRBD1 (6 bases). CDR1 is MNHEY and CDR2 is SVGEGT in the germline V gene. Trimming took 2 bases from V and 9 from J, leaving 17 bases between them. The CDR3 consists of 15 residues. CDR3 residues: CASSYGWGGAGPQHF. CDR3 bases: TGTGCCAGCAGTTACGGTTGGGGGGGCGCAGGGCCCCAGCATTTT.

The chain couples TRBV7-9 to TRBJ2-1, with D possibly matching TRBD1 (6 bases). Germline V gene data show CDR1 as SEHNR and CDR2 as FQNEAQ (reference sequence). V was shortened by 5 bases and J by 5 bases, with 16 bases between the two germline ends. The CDR3 runs to 15 residues. Written as DNA, the CDR3 is TGTGCCAGCAGCCCGTCCTGGACAGAGGACAATGAGCAGTTCTTC. Its protein is CASSPSWTEDNEQFF.

The chain employs TRBV7-8 and TRBJ2-5; possibly TRBD2 for D (6 bases). Germline V gene lookup returns CDR1 SGHVS and CDR2 FQNEAQ. V lost 5 bases to trimming and J lost 6 bases, with 16 bases between them. This CDR3 has 14 amino acids. The CDR3: CASSPRTGRKTQYF. CDR3 sequence (DNA): TGTGCCAGCAGCCCGCGGACTGGGAGGAAGACCCAGTACTTC.

The chain couples TRBV27 to TRBJ2-3; 7 bases match TRBD2. This CDR3 region has 15 residues. V trimming: 0 bases; J trimming: 5 bases; junction bases outside the gene matches: 5. CDR1 and CDR2 from the germline V gene are MNHEY and SMNVEV (reference sequence). CDR3 bases: TGTGCCAGCAGTTTATCCCCAGGGAGGGGAGATACGCAGTATTTT. Translation gives CASSLSPGRGDTQYF.

The chain uses TRBV9 and TRBJ2-3; 7 bases line up with TRBD1. Looked up from germline, CDR1 is SGDLS and CDR2 is YYNGEE. The V segment lost 3 bases and the J segment 6 bases; nucleotides outside the gene matches: 7. This CDR3 has 14 amino acids. The CDR3 sequence: CASSADRTSDTQYF. The CDR3 DNA is TGTGCCAGCAGCGCGGACAGGACGTCGGATACGCAGTATTTT. The full variable domain, completed using reference TRBV9 and TRBJ2-3, is DSGVTQTPKHLITATGQRVTLRCSPRSGDLSVYWYQQSLDQGLQFLIQYYNGEERAKGNILERFSAQQFPDLHSELNLSSLELGDSALYFCASSADRTSDTQYFGPGTRLTVL.

The V call is TRBV7-9, the J call TRBJ2-1; the D gene is possibly TRBD2 (5 bases). The CDR3 spans 14 residues. V shed 1 base and J shed 2 bases, with 6 bases lying between them. From germline, CDR1 is SEHNR and CDR2 FQNEAQ (reference sequence). The CDR3 coding sequence is TGTGCCAGCAGCTTAGACGGGGCCTACAATGAGCAGTTCTTC. Translated, it gives CASSLDGAYNEQFF.

This chain links TRBV28 with TRBJ2-1; 8 bases match TRBD2. Germline lookup yields CDR1 MDHEN and CDR2 SYDVKM. The CDR3 is 14 amino acids. With 7 bases clipped from V and 5 bases from J, the junction kept 7 bases outside the gene matches. CDR3 sequence reads: CASTPSGGHNEQFF. For the CDR3, the DNA is TGTGCCAGCACCCCCAGCGGGGGCCACAATGAGCAGTTCTTC. Drawing the rest from reference TRBV28 and TRBJ2-1, the complete variable domain is DVKVTQSSRYLVKRTGEKVFLECVQDMDHENMFWYRQDPGLGLRLIYFSYDVKMKEKGDIPEGYSVSREKKERFSLILESASTNQTSMYLCASTPSGGHNEQFFGPGTRLTVL.

V gene TRBV30 combines with J gene TRBJ2-1; no firm D call. Germline values: CDR1 GTSNPN, CDR2 SVGIG (reference sequence). CDR3 length: 13 residues. Trimming took off 2 bases at V and 4 bases at J, with 9 bases between the two ends. The CDR3 nucleotides read TGTGCCTGGAGTTTTTCGGAGTACAATGAGCAGTTCTTC. Its protein product is CAWSFSEYNEQFF.

The V call is TRBV12-5, the J call TRBJ2-6; D gene unclear. Trimming pared 5 bases from V and 2 bases from J, leaving 7 bases between. Looked up from germline, CDR1 is LGHNT and CDR2 is FRNRAP. The CDR3 is 14 residues long. The CDR3 region is CASGPTAGANVLTF. The DNA of the CDR3 is TGTGCTAGTGGTCCTACCGCTGGGGCCAACGTCCTGACTTTC. Drawing the rest from reference TRBV12-5 and TRBJ2-6, the complete variable domain is DARVTQTPRHKVTEMGQEVTMRCQPILGHNTVFWYRQTMMQGLELLAYFRNRAPLDDSGMPKDRFSAEMPDATLATLKIQPSEPRDSAVYFCASGPTAGANVLTFGAGSRLTVL.

V gene TRBV9 combines with J gene TRBJ2-3, with a tentative D call TRBD2 (5 bases). CDR1 is SGDLS, CDR2 YYNGEE, per germline. Trimming removed 4 bases from V and 0 bases from J, with 15 bases in between. The CDR3 extends over 16 amino acids. The CDR3 here is CASSRNPGESTDTQYF. As DNA, the CDR3 is TGTGCCAGCAGCAGAAACCCCGGGGAGAGCACAGATACGCAGTATTTT.

This clone showed up just once. V and J are TRBV25-1 and TRBJ1-2; 9 bases map to TRBD1. This CDR3 has 15 amino acids. CDR1 MGHDK and CDR2 SYGVNS come from the germline V gene. J was trimmed by 5 bases and V by 6 bases; bases with no gene match: 10. CDR3 nucleotides: TGTGCCAGCAGCCCCGGGACAGGGCTTCGATATGGCTACACCTTC. It codes for CASSPGTGLRYGYTF.

The chain is built from TRBV11-2 and TRBJ2-1; D is uncertain. The germline V and J ends were trimmed by 5 bases and 9 bases, with 14 bases remaining between them. Germline V gene lookup returns CDR1 SGHAT and CDR2 FQNNGV. The CDR3 contains 13 residues. CDR3 coding DNA: TGTGCCAGCAGCCTTACAGAGTGGGCTGAGCAGTTCTTC. It is translated as CASSLTEWAEQFF.

This clone was recorded once. The chain has TRBV28 and TRBJ1-6; D perhaps matches TRBD1 (5 bases). The CDR3 sequence is 14 residues long. The V and J ends lost 6 bases and 10 bases respectively, with 16 bases between them. The germline V gene has CDR1 MDHEN and CDR2 SYDVKM. CDR3 amino acids: CASSQPRRGSPLHF. The CDR3 DNA is TGTGCCAGCAGCCAACCTAGACGGGGGTCACCCCTCCACTTT.